A selection of T cell receptor beta chains follows, all from one sample in a study of blood T cell repertoires in COVID-19. The repertoire was sequenced with immunoSEQ multiplex PCR; TCRdb's copy has only in-frame clones and lacks some. The sample includes hundreds of thousands of clones, more than 80% of them seen just once. The sequenced sample consisted of peripheral blood. These TCRs come from a woman between 25 and 40 years old with COVID-19, enrolled during active disease. CDR3s include the opening cysteine and the closing phenylalanine or tryptophan. A D gene is named only where the DNA matches it firmly. Part of the rows lack a size; the others show once, few, many or a class for expanded clones.

V	D	size	J	DNA	CDR3
TRBV19	TRBD1	-	TRBJ1-4	TGTGCCAGTAGTATCGGGACAGTCGCGGAAAAACTGTTTTTT	CASSIGTVAEKLFF
TRBV2	TRBD2	-	TRBJ2-5	TGTGCCAGCAGTGTTGAGGCCCTAGCGGGGGGGCGGGAGACCCAGTACTTC	CASSVEALAGGRETQYF
TRBV5-1	-	-	TRBJ1-3	TGCGCCAGCAGCCGGAACGGACAGTCGGGCGGAAACACCATATATTTT	CASSRNGQSGGNTIYF
TRBV7-2	TRBD1	-	TRBJ1-1	TGTGCCAGCAAGGAGGGGGCGGGGAGCACTGAAGCTTTCTTT	CASKEGAGSTEAFF
TRBV4-1	TRBD1	-	TRBJ1-6	TGCGCCAGCAGCCAGAGGACAGGGGGCACCTGGTCGGCGTATTCACCCCTCCACTTT	CASSQRTGGTWSAYSPLHF
TRBV6-5	-	-	TRBJ2-1	TGTGCCAGCAGTTTACAGGGAAGCTCCTACAATGAGCAGTTCTTC	CASSLQGSSYNEQFF
TRBV6-6	-	-	TRBJ1-6	TGTGCCAGCGCCAAGGGACTAGACTATAATTCACCCCTCCACTTT	CASAKGLDYNSPLHF
TRBV21-1	-	-	TRBJ2-3	TGTGCCAGCAGCAAGAGACTAGCGGGAGGTGCACCTAGCACAGATACGCAGTATTTT	CASSKRLAGGAPSTDTQYF
TRBV2	-	-	TRBJ2-5	TGTGCCCAACAGAATGGGGGCGGGCGGCAAGAGACCCAGTACTTC	CAQQNGGGRQETQYF
TRBV7-9	-	-	TRBJ2-7	TGTGCCAGCAGCCCCCCCCGCCAGGACGAGCAGTACTTC	CASSPPRQDEQYF
TRBV19	-	few	TRBJ1-5	TGTGCCAGTAGGCCCGGACAGTTCAATCAGCCCCAGCATTTT	CASRPGQFNQPQHF
TRBV6-1	TRBD2	-	TRBJ2-2	TGTGCCAGCAGTGAATTAGGTAGCGGGGGGGTCAACACCGGGGAGCTGTTTTTT	CASSELGSGGVNTGELFF
TRBV5-8	-	-	TRBJ1-5	TGTGCCAGCAGCTTGGGACAGTTCAATCAGCCCCAGCATTTT	CASSLGQFNQPQHF
TRBV5-1	-	-	TRBJ2-5	TGCGCCAGCAGCATTTCGGACAGACAAGAGACCCAGTACTTC	CASSISDRQETQYF
TRBV7-2	-	once	TRBJ1-2	TGTGCCAGCAGCTACGACGGCAGAGGGGGATATGGCTACACCTTC	CASSYDGRGGYGYTF
TRBV15	TRBD1	-	TRBJ2-2	TGTGCCACCAGCAGAGACCGGACAGGGCTGAGCACCGGGGAGCTGTTTTTT	CATSRDRTGLSTGELFF
TRBV4-2	TRBD1	-	TRBJ1-1	TGTGCCAGCAGCCATGAGGACAGGGGGAACACTGAAGCTTTCTTT	CASSHEDRGNTEAFF
TRBV6-5	-	-	TRBJ2-2	TGTGCCAGCAGATACGGACAGTTTTCCGGGGAGCTGTTTTTT	CASRYGQFSGELFF
TRBV5-1	-	-	TRBJ2-7	TGCGCCAGCAGCCAGTCCCGGGACGAGCAGTACTTC	CASSQSRDEQYF
TRBV6-5	TRBD1	-	TRBJ1-5	TGTGCCAGCACCGGGACAGGGGGCGGTCAGCCCCAGCATTTT	CASTGTGGGQPQHF
TRBV25-1	-	-	TRBJ2-6	TGTGCCAGCGGGGCAGCCGGGGCCAACGTCCTGACTTTC	CASGAAGANVLTF
TRBV24-1	TRBD1	-	TRBJ2-7	TGTGCCACCAGTCCGGGACAGGGCGGGGAGCAGTACTTC	CATSPGQGGEQYF
TRBV7-6	TRBD2	-	TRBJ2-3	TGTGCCAGCAGCCCCGGGACTAGCGGGGAAACTAGCACAGATACGCAGTATTTT	CASSPGTSGETSTDTQYF
TRBV6-1	TRBD2	-	TRBJ2-5	TGTGCCAGCAGTGAAGCGCCGGGGACTAATATCCGAGAGACCCAGTACTTC	CASSEAPGTNIRETQYF
TRBV2	TRBD1	-	TRBJ1-1	TGTGCCAGCTGGGGACAGGGGATTAAAGGGGCTTTCTTT	CASWGQGIKGAFF
TRBV2	TRBD1	-	TRBJ2-7	TGTGCCAGCAGAGGACAGGGAATCCACGAGCAGTACTTC	CASRGQGIHEQYF
TRBV2	-	-	TRBJ2-6	TGTGCCAGCAGACAGCCGGTCTCTGGGGCCAACGTCCTGACTTTC	CASRQPVSGANVLTF
TRBV7-9	-	-	TRBJ2-7	TGTGCCAGCAGCTTAGTCGGGGGGCCGGAGCAGTACTTC	CASSLVGGPEQYF
TRBV19	TRBD1	-	TRBJ1-2	TGTGCCAGCTCCCTAGCCGCATTGGGACAGGGGTTTGGCTACACCTTC	CASSLAALGQGFGYTF
TRBV6-6	-	-	TRBJ1-6	TGTGCCAGCAGTTACGCAGGGGAACGATCACCCCTCCACTTT	CASSYAGERSPLHF
TRBV3-1/TRBV3-2	-	-	TRBJ2-5	TGTGCCAGCGCACCGGGACTCCAAGAGACCCAGTACTTC	CASAPGLQETQYF
TRBV6-5	-	once	TRBJ2-3	TGTGCCAGCAGACCCGGCGGTACTAGCACAGATACGCAGTATTTT	CASRPGGTSTDTQYF